The 25 T cell receptor beta chains presented below share a single source sample, sequenced in a study of blood T cell repertoires in COVID-19. Repertoires were generated with immunoSEQ multiplex PCR, while TCRdb's copy carries only in-frame clones and drops some. The data hold roughly 340,000 clones, with roughly 90% observed a single time. The material sequenced was peripheral blood. All receptors derive from a woman aged 25 to 39 with COVID-19, enrolled during active disease.

This clone was seen a single time. The chain carries TRBV11-2 and TRBJ2-5; 8 bases align to TRBD2. V dropped 5 bases and J dropped 6; count of bases not matched to a gene: 11. The germline V gene has CDR1 SGHAT and CDR2 FQNNGV. CDR3 size: 15 residues. CDR3 region: CASSLQGGGLQTQYF. The CDR3 DNA reads as TGTGCCAGCAGCCTCCAAGGCGGGGGGCTGCAGACCCAGTACTTC.

This clone was recorded only once. The rearrangement uses TRBV5-1 and TRBJ2-4; D is undetermined. The CDR3 spans 12 residues. Trimming took 0 bases from V and 10 from J, leaving 8 bases between them. Germline values: CDR1 SGHRS, CDR2 YFSETQ. In DNA, the CDR3 is TGCGCCAGCAGCTTGGCCGGTGAGATTCAGTACTTC. Its translation: CASSLAGEIQYF.

The gene calls are TRBV10-1 and TRBJ2-2; D is unresolved. V shed 1 base and J shed 6 bases, with 6 bases lying between them. CDR3 length: 13 amino acids. In germline, CDR1 is WNHNN, CDR2 SYGVQD (reference sequence). CDR3: CASSEWAAGELFF. The CDR3 DNA follows: TGCGCCAGCAGTGAGTGGGCAGCCGGGGAGCTGTTTTTT.

This chain joins TRBV19 and TRBJ2-1; 11 bases are shared with TRBD1. Germline trimming cut 5 bases from V and 6 bases from J; bases unmatched to any gene: 3. This CDR3 spans 14 amino acids. Germline lookup yields CDR1 LNHDA and CDR2 SQIVND (reference sequence). This CDR3 is CASSSGTGGNEQFF. The DNA for the CDR3 is TGTGCCAGTAGTTCCGGGACAGGGGGCAATGAGCAGTTCTTC.

The chain joins TRBV30 to TRBJ2-1; tentative D call: TRBD2 (6 bases). CDR1 is GTSNPN and CDR2 is SVGIG in the germline V gene (reference sequence). Deletions cut 3 bases from V and 1 base from J, with 10 bases between. The CDR3 runs 14 residues. The CDR3 DNA sequence: TGTGCCTGGAGCACCGGGACTTCCTACAATGAGCAGTTCTTC. Translated, it gives CAWSTGTSYNEQFF.

The chain recombines TRBV2 with TRBJ1-1, with a weak D call TRBD1 (5 bases). The V end lost 5 bases, the J end lost 1 base, and 14 bases lay between the germline ends. The CDR3 consists of 15 residues. Looked up from germline, CDR1 is SNHLY and CDR2 is FYNNEI. The DNA of the CDR3 is TGTGCCAGCAGTCCTTTACGGGGGAAGAACACTGAAGCTTTCTTT. Translation gives CASSPLRGKNTEAFF.

The V gene is TRBV2, the J gene TRBJ1-6; 7 positions agree with TRBD1. V lost 6 bases and J lost 16; bases outside the gene matches: 9. The CDR3 contains 12 residues. Germline V CDR1 and CDR2: SNHLY, FYNNEI. The CDR3 reads CASRAGQAHLHF. DNA of the CDR3: TGTGCCAGCAGGGCCGGACAGGCCCATCTCCACTTT.

Only a few counts were recorded for this clone. This rearrangement joins TRBV24-1 to TRBJ2-1; TRBD1 agrees at 7 bases. Losses at the gene ends were 4 bases for V and 13 bases for J; bases not matched to a gene: 9. CDR1 and CDR2 (germline): KGHDR, SFDVKD. This CDR3 comprises 13 residues. CDR3 in amino acids: CATSEPTGQVQFF. CDR3 bases: TGTGCCACCAGTGAGCCGACAGGGCAGGTCCAGTTCTTC.

This clone was seen once. The chain has TRBV27 and TRBJ1-5, with D possibly TRBD1 on 5 matching bases. CDR1 and CDR2 from the germline V gene are MNHEY and SMNVEV (reference sequence). The CDR3 is made up of 15 amino acids. V lost 6 bases, J lost 0 bases, and 12 bases lay in between. Here the CDR3 DNA reads TGTGCCAGCAGGGGGGGTAGTTATAGCAATCAGCCCCAGCATTTT. This encodes CASRGGSYSNQPQHF.

The V call is TRBV11-2, the J call TRBJ2-7; 10 bases align to TRBD2. Germline V gene data show CDR1 as SGHAT and CDR2 as FQNNGV. With V trimmed by 4 bases and J by 3 bases, 6 bases remained unmatched. This CDR3 comprises 15 residues. CDR3 amino acids: CASSSSPSGGYEQYF. The CDR3 DNA sequence: TGTGCCAGCAGCTCCAGCCCTAGCGGGGGCTACGAGCAGTACTTC.

V gene TRBV5-4 combines with J gene TRBJ2-5; TRBD1 matches 7 bases. Germline trimming cut 4 bases from V and 2 bases from J; bases unmatched to any gene: 5. The CDR3 contains 14 residues. The germline gives CDR1 SGHNT, CDR2 YYREEE (reference sequence). Here the CDR3 reads CASSEGQYQETQYF. As DNA, the CDR3 is TGTGCCAGCAGCGAGGGACAGTATCAAGAGACCCAGTACTTC.

The V gene is TRBV4-2, the J gene TRBJ2-1; 7 nucleotides match TRBD2. Trimming removed 0 bases from V and 2 bases from J; junction bases left unmatched: 4. There are 16 residues in the CDR3. Germline CDR1 and CDR2: LGHNA and YNFKEQ. CDR3: CASSQDLAGAYNEQFF. CDR3 DNA sequence: TGTGCCAGCAGCCAAGATCTGGCGGGGGCCTACAATGAGCAGTTCTTC.

The sample holds a few counts of this clone. This chain links TRBV2 with TRBJ1-5, with D hard to call. CDR1 is SNHLY, CDR2 FYNNEI, per germline. This CDR3 is 13 amino acids long. V was trimmed by 6 bases and J by 1 base, leaving 7 bases between them. The CDR3 coding sequence is TGTGCCAGCAGCGGGTGGAGCAATCAGCCCCAGCATTTT. Encoded protein: CASSGWSNQPQHF.

In this sample, this clone turned up once. The rearrangement joins TRBV4-3 to TRBJ1-6, with a weak D call TRBD1 (6 bases). Between the trimmed V and J ends, which lost 0 bases and 10 bases, there was a span of 13 bases. Per germline, CDR1 LGHNA and CDR2 YSLEER. The CDR3 runs 15 residues. The CDR3 loop is CASSQEGQGSSPLHF. The CDR3 bases are TGCGCCAGCAGCCAAGAAGGGCAGGGGTCATCACCCCTCCACTTT.

This clone was observed a handful of times. The rearrangement uses TRBV7-9 and TRBJ2-1, with 9 bases lining up with TRBD2. The germline CDR1 and CDR2 sequences are SEHNR and FQNEAQ (reference sequence). Trimming cost V 2 bases and J 4 bases; bases outside gene matches: 9. This CDR3 is 17 amino acids long. The CDR3 reads CASSLLVTSGSYNEQFF. DNA of the CDR3: TGTGCCAGCAGCTTATTAGTGACTAGCGGATCTTACAATGAGCAGTTCTTC.

CDR3 sequence: CASSRNGAPDEQYF. CDR3 coding DNA: TGTGCCAGCAGCCGAAATGGGGCCCCGGACGAGCAGTACTTC. The rearrangement links TRBV2 to TRBJ2-7, with D tentatively TRBD1 (5 bases). The CDR3 loop spans 14 amino acids. The germline V gene has CDR1 SNHLY and CDR2 FYNNEI. V lost 6 bases and J lost 5, with 17 bases in between.

The V gene is TRBV10-3, the J gene TRBJ1-4; D remains ambiguous. Trimming stripped 0 bases from V and 5 bases from J, with 7 bases between. The germline CDR1 and CDR2 sequences are ENHRY and SYGVKD. This CDR3 region has 14 residues. The chain's CDR3 is CAISESGGNEKLFF. The CDR3 DNA follows: TGTGCCATCAGTGAGTCAGGAGGGAATGAAAAACTGTTTTTT.

The chain combines TRBV27 with TRBJ2-7; the D gene is possibly TRBD1 (5 bases). V was trimmed by 5 bases and J by 1 base, leaving 9 bases between them. The germline V gene has CDR1 MNHEY and CDR2 SMNVEV (reference sequence). CDR3 length: 13 residues. This CDR3 reads CASSPRGSYEQYF. CDR3 bases: TGTGCCAGCAGTCCTAGGGGATCCTACGAGCAGTACTTC.

This rearrangement joins TRBV7-2 to TRBJ2-4, with D possibly matching TRBD2 (7 bases). The CDR3 totals 14 residues. V dropped 2 bases and J dropped 6 bases, with 11 bases sitting between them. Germline CDR1 SGHTA, CDR2 FQGNSA. The CDR3 DNA reads TGTGCCAGCAGCTTACACAGGGAGGGAAACATTCAGTACTTC. It translates to CASSLHREGNIQYF. Based on the CDR3 plus reference TRBV7-2 and TRBJ2-4, the full variable domain is GAGVSQSPSNKVTEKGKDVELRCDPISGHTALYWYRQSLGQGLEFLIYFQGNSAPDKSGLPSDRFSAERTGGSVSTLTIQRTQQEDSAVYLCASSLHREGNIQYFGAGTRLSVL.

In nucleotides, the CDR3 is TGTGCCAGCAGCCCTAGACTAGCGGACAATGAGCAGTTCTTC. The encoded protein is CASSPRLADNEQFF. The chain uses TRBV5-4 and TRBJ2-1; 9 nucleotides agree with TRBD2. V lost 4 bases to trimming and J lost 5 bases; unmatched junction nucleotides: 4. The germline CDR1 and CDR2 sequences are SGHNT and YYREEE (reference sequence). The CDR3 loop spans 14 amino acids.

This chain links TRBV6-5 with TRBJ1-6; 9 bases agree with TRBD1. CDR1 is MNHEY and CDR2 is SVGAGI in the germline V gene. V was pared by 5 bases and J by 9 bases, with 5 bases of the junction left unmatched. The CDR3 runs to 14 residues. The CDR3 protein is CASSRRDRVSPLHF. The CDR3 DNA reads as TGTGCCAGCAGTCGCCGGGACAGGGTTTCACCCCTCCACTTT.

The chain employs TRBV11-2 and TRBJ1-2; 8 nucleotides line up with TRBD1. J lost 5 bases, V lost 5 bases, and 7 bases had no gene match. The CDR3 totals 14 residues. The V gene's germline CDR1 is SGHAT and CDR2 FQNNGV. This CDR3 is CASSRYGTGYGYTF. In nucleotides, the CDR3 is TGTGCCAGCAGCCGATACGGGACAGGATATGGCTACACCTTC. Variable domain in full (rest from reference TRBV11-2 and TRBJ1-2): EAGVAQSPRYKIIEKRQSVAFWCNPISGHATLYWYQQILGQGPKLLIQFQNNGVVDDSQLPKDRFSAERLKGVDSTLKIQPAKLEDSAVYLCASSRYGTGYGYTFGSGTRLTVV.

V and J are TRBV7-2 and TRBJ1-1, with TRBD1 matching 9 bases. With 1 base clipped from V and 8 bases from J, the junction kept 8 bases outside the gene matches. Germline CDR1 and CDR2: SGHTA and FQGNSA. This CDR3 is built from 15 residues. The CDR3 nucleotides read TGTGCCAGCAGCTTAGAACAGGGGGCGGGGACCGAAGCTTTCTTT. As protein: CASSLEQGAGTEAFF.

The chain uses TRBV10-3 and TRBJ1-5, with 8 positions matching TRBD1. This CDR3 spans 18 amino acids. V lost 0 bases and J lost 0; bases outside the gene matches: 7. Germline V CDR1 and CDR2: ENHRY, SYGVKD. CDR3 nucleotide sequence: TGTGCCATCAGTGAGTCGAGGCAGGGGGCGTTTAGCAATCAGCCCCAGCATTTT. Its translation: CAISESRQGAFSNQPQHF.

This clone showed up just once. The chain links TRBV12-3 or TRBV12-4 to TRBJ1-3; D ambiguous. CDR3 length: 13 residues. Trimming cost V 5 bases and J 4 bases, with 9 bases left between them. CDR3 in amino acids: CASSKQTGNTIYF. The CDR3 coding sequence is TGTGCCAGCAGTAAACAGACGGGAAACACCATATATTTT.